Listed below are T cell receptor beta chains from one sample, sequenced in a study of Graves' ophthalmopathy and Graves' hyperthyroidism. TCRdb reanalysed the multiplex PCR reads using MiXCR and keeps one entry per CDR3 protein. There are 400,000 to 500,000 distinct CDR3 sequences in the sample; roughly 20% occur only once, and around 3% lies in the top ten. Sequences were obtained from peripheral blood. Receptors originate from a woman between 18 and 29 years old with stable Graves' hyperthyroidism. Each CDR3 is given with its conserved first and last residue. The D gene is left open where the match is weak. Size is stated for part of the rows, as once, few or many counts, or as a class when the clone is expanded.

NA	TRBJ1-5	TRBV12-3/TRBV12-4	NA	TGTGCCAGCAGTTTAGGGGACACTCATCAGCCCCAGCATTTT	CASSLGDTHQPQHF
many	TRBJ2-5	TRBV15	NA	TGTGCCACCAGCCGGATAGGTCAAGAGACCCAGTACTTC	CATSRIGQETQYF
many	TRBJ2-5	TRBV11-2	NA	TGTGCCAGCAGCTCGGGACCACGAAGAGAGACCCAGTACTTC	CASSSGPRRETQYF
many	TRBJ2-5	TRBV7-2	NA	TGTGCCAGCAGCTTAGAGGTGGGACAAGAGACCCAGTACTTC	CASSLEVGQETQYF
many	TRBJ2-7	TRBV20-1	NA	TGCAGTGCTAGAGATATCGGGATGGTCTACGAGCAGTACTTC	CSARDIGMVYEQYF
many	TRBJ1-2	TRBV4-1	NA	TGCGCCAGCAGCCCACCGTCCCCGAAAAAACCGGGTTGTGGCTACACCTTC	CASSPPSPKKPGCGYTF
many	TRBJ2-7	TRBV11-2	TRBD2	TGTGCCAGCAGCTTAGTTACCCTAGCGGATTGGGAGGGCGAGCAGTACTTC	CASSLVTLADWEGEQYF
many	TRBJ2-5	TRBV15	NA	TGTGCCACCAGCAGAGAGAGGATAACCCAAGAGACCCAGTACTTC	CATSRERITQETQYF
many	TRBJ2-2	TRBV9	TRBD2	TGTGCCAGCAGCCCGGGACTAGCGGGGTCGAACACCGGGGAGCTGTTTTTT	CASSPGLAGSNTGELFF
many	TRBJ2-5	TRBV5-5	NA	TGTGCCAGCAGTTCCACCGGGTCCCAAGAGACCCAGTACTTC	CASSSTGSQETQYF
NA	TRBJ1-2	TRBV4-1	NA	TGCGCCAGCAGCCAAGTACAGGGAAAATATGGCTACACCTTC	CASSQVQGKYGYTF
NA	TRBJ2-2	TRBV6-5	NA	TGTGCCAGCAGTTACAGTATTCTTCCCGGGGAGCTGTTTTTT	CASSYSILPGELFF
many	TRBJ2-5	TRBV6-5	NA	TGTGCCAGCAGTCGATCAACCCAGAAGACCCAGTACTTC	CASSRSTQKTQYF
many	TRBJ1-1	TRBV6-2/TRBV6-3	TRBD1	TGTGCCAGCACCAAAGGGCAGGGGGTGTATGAAGCTTTCTTT	CASTKGQGVYEAFF
many	TRBJ1-6	TRBV2	NA	TGTGCCAGCATGAGTGGCAGGGAAGGGAATTCACCCCTCCACTTT	CASMSGREGNSPLHF
many	TRBJ1-1	TRBV12-3/TRBV12-4	NA	TGTGCCAGCACCAGACATAACATGAACACTGAAGCTTTCTTT	CASTRHNMNTEAFF
many	TRBJ1-5	TRBV19	NA	TGTGCCAGTAGTATGATTGGGGATGGCAATCAGCCCCAGCATTTT	CASSMIGDGNQPQHF
NA	TRBJ2-7	TRBV28	TRBD2	TGTGCCAGCAGTTTCGCGGGGGAAGGCTACGAGCAGTACTTC	CASSFAGEGYEQYF
many	TRBJ1-5	TRBV12-3/TRBV12-4	NA	TGTGCCAGCAGTTTCAAGACAGGTAGCAATCAGCCCCAGCATTTT	CASSFKTGSNQPQHF
NA	TRBJ1-6	TRBV30	NA	TGTGCCTGGAGAAAGGGCAGGGTGAGCTCCTATAATTCACCCCTCCACTTT	CAWRKGRVSSYNSPLHF
NA	TRBJ1-1	TRBV6-5	NA	TGTGCCAGCAGTTACTCGAGCCCTCCAGACACTGAAGCTTTCTTT	CASSYSSPPDTEAFF
many	TRBJ2-7	TRBV25-1	NA	TGTGCCAGCACCGTGGGGGATTCGTCGACCTACGAGCAGTACTTC	CASTVGDSSTYEQYF
many	TRBJ1-6	TRBV5-6	NA	TGTGCCAGCAGCTCACGAAGATGGAATGCCTATAATTCACCCCTCCACTTT	CASSSRRWNAYNSPLHF
few	TRBJ1-1	TRBV12-3/TRBV12-4	NA	TGTGCCAGCGACACCAATGAGGGGGAGAGGTCTAGCGCTGAAGCTTTCTTT	CASDTNEGERSSAEAFF
NA	TRBJ2-7	TRBV2	TRBD1	TGTGCCAGCTACGGACAGGTCCTTACCTACGAGCAGTACTTC	CASYGQVLTYEQYF
NA	TRBJ2-2	TRBV3-1	NA	TGTGCCAGCAGCCAAGATCAGGGCGCCGGGGAGCTGTTTTTT	CASSQDQGAGELFF
many	TRBJ2-5	TRBV7-3	NA	TGTGCCACCTCGGCTAGCCCCCAAGAGACCCAGTACTTC	CATSASPQETQYF
NA	TRBJ1-1	TRBV5-1	TRBD1	TGCGCCAGCAGCCCCGGACAGGAGGAAAGTTTGACTGAAGCTTTCTTT	CASSPGQEESLTEAFF
once	TRBJ1-2	TRBV9	NA	TGTGCCAGCAGCCCGGGACATCCTAACTATGGCTACACCTTC	CASSPGHPNYGYTF
many	TRBJ2-7	TRBV4-3	NA	TGCGCCAGCAGCCAAGAGGGACACCCCTACGAGCAGTACTTC	CASSQEGHPYEQYF
few	TRBJ2-2	TRBV12-3/TRBV12-4	TRBD1	TGTGCCAGCAGTTTTTGGCAGGGGGACGGGGAGCTGTTTTTT	CASSFWQGDGELFF